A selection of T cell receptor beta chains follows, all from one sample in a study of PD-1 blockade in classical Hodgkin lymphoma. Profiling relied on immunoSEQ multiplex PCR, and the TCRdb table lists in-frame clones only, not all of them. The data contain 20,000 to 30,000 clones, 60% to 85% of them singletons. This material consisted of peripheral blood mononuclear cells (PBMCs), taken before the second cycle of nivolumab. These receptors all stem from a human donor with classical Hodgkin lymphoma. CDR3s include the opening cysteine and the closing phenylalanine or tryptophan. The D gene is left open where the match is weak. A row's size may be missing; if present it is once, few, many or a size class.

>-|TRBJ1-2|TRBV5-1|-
TGCGCCAGCAGCTCGTGGGAGGGGATCGACTATGGCTACACCTTC
CASSSWEGIDYGYTF
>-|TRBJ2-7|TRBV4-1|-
TGCGCCAGCAGCCAAGATCCCAGGGGCAGGTCCTACGAGCAGTACTTC
CASSQDPRGRSYEQYF
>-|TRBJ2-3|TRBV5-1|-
TGCGCCAGCAGCTTGCGGTCAGTAAGGGACCCAGATACGCAGTATTTT
CASSLRSVRDPDTQYF
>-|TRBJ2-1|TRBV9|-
TGTGCCAGCAGCCCCCGGACGGGAACGATCTCCTACAATGAGCAGTTCTTC
CASSPRTGTISYNEQFF
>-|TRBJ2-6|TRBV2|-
TGTGCCAGCAGAGTAGAGTCTGGTGGGGCCAACGTCCTGACTTTC
CASRVESGGANVLTF
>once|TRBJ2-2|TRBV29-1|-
TGCAGCTTCGCAGGAACGAACACCGGGGAGCTGTTTTTT
CSFAGTNTGELFF
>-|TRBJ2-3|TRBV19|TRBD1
TGTGCCAGTAGGGACAGGGGCACAGATACGCAGTATTTT
CASRDRGTDTQYF
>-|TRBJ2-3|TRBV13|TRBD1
TGTGCCAGCAGCCAACTACCCGGGACAGAGCAGTATTTT
CASSQLPGTEQYF
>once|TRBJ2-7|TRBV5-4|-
TGTGCCAGCAGCGGGCGGATCACCAAAAACTCCTACGAGCAGTACTTC
CASSGRITKNSYEQYF
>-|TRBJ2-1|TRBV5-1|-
TGCGCCAGCAGCGGAACGGGACCCTACAATGAGCAGTTCTTC
CASSGTGPYNEQFF
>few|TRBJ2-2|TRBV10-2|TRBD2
TGCGCCAGCAGTGAGGGGACTAGCGGGAGCATCGGGGAGCTGTTTTTT
CASSEGTSGSIGELFF
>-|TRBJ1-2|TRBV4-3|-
TGCGCCAGCAGCCAGTCCCAGGAGATCCGCCTCGGCTATGGCTACACCTTC
CASSQSQEIRLGYGYTF
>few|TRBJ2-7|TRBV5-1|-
TGCGCCAGCAGCTTGCGGGAGTTCAACCTCGAGCAGTACTTC
CASSLREFNLEQYF
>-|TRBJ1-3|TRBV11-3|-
TGTGCCAGCAGCTTATGGGAGACTGGAAACACCATATATTTT
CASSLWETGNTIYF